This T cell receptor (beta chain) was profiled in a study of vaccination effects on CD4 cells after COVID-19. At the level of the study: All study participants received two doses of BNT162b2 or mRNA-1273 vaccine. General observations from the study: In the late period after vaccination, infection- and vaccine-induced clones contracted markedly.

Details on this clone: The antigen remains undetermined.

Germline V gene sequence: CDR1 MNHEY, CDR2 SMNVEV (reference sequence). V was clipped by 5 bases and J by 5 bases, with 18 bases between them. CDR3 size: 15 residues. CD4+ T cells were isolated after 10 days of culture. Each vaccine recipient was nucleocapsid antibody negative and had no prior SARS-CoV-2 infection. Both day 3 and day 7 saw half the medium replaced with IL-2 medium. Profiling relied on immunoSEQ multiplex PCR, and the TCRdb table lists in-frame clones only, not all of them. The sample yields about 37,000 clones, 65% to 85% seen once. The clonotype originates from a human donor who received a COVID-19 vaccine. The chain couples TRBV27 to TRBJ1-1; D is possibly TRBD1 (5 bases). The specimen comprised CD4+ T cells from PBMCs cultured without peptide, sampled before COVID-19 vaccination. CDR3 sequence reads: CASSPYGGEKTEAFF. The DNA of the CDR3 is TGTGCCAGCAGTCCCTACGGAGGGGAAAAAACTGAAGCTTTCTTT.